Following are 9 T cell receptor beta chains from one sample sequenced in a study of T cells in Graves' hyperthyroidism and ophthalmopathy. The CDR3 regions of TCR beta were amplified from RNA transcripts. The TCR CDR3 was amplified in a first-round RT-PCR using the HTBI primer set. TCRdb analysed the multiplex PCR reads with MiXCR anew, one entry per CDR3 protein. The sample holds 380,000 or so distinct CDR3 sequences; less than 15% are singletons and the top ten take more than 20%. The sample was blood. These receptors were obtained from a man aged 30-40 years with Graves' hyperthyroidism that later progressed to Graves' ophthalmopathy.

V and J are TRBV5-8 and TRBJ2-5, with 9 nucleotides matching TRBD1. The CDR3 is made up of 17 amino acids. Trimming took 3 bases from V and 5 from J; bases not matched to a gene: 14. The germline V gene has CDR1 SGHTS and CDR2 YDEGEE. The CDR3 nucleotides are TGTGCCAGCAGCTGGGGACAGGGTTGGGAGCAGCGGGAGACCCAGTACTTC. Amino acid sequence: CASSWGQGWEQRETQYF.

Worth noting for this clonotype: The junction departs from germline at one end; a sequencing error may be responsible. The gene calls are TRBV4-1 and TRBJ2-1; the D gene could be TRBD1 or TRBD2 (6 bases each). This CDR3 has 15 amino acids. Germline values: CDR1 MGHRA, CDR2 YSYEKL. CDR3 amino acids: CASSQVGGASNEQLF. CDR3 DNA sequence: TGCGCCAGCAGCCAAGTCGGGGGCGCGAGTAATGAGCAGCTCTTC.

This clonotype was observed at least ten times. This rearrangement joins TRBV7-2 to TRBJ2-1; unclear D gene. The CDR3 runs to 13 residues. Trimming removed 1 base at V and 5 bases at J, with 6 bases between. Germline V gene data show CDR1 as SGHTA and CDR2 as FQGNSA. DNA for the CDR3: TGTGCCAGCAGCTTAGGTGTAAACAATGAGCAGTTCTTC. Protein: CASSLGVNNEQFF.

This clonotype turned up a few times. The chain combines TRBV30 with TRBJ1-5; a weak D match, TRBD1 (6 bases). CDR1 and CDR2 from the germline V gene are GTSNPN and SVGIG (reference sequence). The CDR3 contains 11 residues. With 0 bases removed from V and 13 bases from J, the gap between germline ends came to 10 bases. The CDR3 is CAWSVQGRQHF. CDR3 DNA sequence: TGTGCCTGGAGTGTACAGGGCCGGCAGCATTTT.

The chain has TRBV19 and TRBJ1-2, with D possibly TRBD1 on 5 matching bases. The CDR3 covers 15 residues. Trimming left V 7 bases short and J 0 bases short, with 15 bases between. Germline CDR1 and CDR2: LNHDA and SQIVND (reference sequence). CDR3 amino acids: CASTNSGTSNYGYTF. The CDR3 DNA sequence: TGTGCCAGTACCAACTCAGGGACCTCTAACTATGGCTACACCTTC.

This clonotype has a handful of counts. CDR3 in amino acids: CASSPSPGLSTRGTQYF. The DNA for the CDR3 is TGTGCCAGTAGCCCATCCCCGGGACTATCAACACGGGGTACGCAGTATTTT. J is TRBJ2-3 and V is TRBV19; 7 bases map to TRBD2. J was trimmed by 8 bases and V by 6 bases; bases with no gene match: 20. CDR3 length equals 17 residues. Germline CDR1 is LNHDA and CDR2 is SQIVND (reference sequence).

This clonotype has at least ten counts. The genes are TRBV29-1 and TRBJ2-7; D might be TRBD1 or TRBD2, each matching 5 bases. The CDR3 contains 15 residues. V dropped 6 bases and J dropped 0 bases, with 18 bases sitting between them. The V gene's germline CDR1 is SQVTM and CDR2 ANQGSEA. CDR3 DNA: TGCAGCGTAAAAGAAGGGGAGAAAAGCTCCTACGAGCAGTACTTC. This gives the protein CSVKEGEKSSYEQYF.

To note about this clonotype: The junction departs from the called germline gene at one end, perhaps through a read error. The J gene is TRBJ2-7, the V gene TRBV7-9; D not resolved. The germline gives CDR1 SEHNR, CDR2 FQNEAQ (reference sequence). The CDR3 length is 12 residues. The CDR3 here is CASSQGPYEHYF. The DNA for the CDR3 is TGTGCCAGCAGCCAAGGCCCCTACGAGCATTACTTC.

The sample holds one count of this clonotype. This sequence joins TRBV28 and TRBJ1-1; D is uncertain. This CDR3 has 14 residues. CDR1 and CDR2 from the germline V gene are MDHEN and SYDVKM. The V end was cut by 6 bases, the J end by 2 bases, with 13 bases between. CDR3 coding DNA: TGTGCCAGCAGATCACGGTCTACAAACACTGAAGCTTTCTTT. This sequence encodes CASRSRSTNTEAFF.